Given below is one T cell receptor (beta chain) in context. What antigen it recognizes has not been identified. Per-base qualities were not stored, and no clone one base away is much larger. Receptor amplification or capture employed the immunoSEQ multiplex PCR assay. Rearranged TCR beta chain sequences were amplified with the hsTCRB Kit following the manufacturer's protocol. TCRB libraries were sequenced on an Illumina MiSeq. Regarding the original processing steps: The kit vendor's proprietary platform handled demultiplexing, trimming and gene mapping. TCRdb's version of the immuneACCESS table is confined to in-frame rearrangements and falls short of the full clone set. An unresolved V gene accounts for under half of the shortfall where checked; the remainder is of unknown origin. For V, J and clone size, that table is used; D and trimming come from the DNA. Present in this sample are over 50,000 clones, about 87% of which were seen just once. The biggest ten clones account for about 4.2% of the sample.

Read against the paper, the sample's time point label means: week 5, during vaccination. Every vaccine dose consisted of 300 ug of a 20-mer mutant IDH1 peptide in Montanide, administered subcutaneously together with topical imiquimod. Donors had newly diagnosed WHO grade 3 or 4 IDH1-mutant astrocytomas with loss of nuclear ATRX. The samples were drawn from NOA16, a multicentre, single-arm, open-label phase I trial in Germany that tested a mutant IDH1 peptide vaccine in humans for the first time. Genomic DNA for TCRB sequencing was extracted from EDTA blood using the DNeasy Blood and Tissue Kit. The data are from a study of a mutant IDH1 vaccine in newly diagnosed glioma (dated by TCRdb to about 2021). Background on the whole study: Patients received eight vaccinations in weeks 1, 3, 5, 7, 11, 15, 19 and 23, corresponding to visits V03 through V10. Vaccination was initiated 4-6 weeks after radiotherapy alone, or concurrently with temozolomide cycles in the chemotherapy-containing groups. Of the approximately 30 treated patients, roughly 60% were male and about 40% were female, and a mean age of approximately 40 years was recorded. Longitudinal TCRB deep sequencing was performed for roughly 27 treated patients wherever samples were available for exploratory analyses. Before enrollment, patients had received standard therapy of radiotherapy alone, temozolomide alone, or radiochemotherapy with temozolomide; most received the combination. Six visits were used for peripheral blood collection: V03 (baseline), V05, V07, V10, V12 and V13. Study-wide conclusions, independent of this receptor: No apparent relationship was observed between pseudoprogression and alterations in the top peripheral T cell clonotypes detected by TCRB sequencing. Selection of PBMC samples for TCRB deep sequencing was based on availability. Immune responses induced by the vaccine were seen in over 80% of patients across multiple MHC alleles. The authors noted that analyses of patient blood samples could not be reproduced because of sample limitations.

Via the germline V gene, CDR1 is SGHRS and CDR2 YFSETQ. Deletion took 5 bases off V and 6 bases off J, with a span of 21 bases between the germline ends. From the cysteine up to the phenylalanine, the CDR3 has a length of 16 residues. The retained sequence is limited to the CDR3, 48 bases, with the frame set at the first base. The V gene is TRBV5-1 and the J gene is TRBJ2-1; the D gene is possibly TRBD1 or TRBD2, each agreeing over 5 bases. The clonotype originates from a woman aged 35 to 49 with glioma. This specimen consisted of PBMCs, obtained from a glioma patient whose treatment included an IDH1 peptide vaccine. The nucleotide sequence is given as TGCGCCAGCAGAGGGGAGCCTAGAACCCTGGGCAATGAGCAGTTCTTC. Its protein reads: CASRGEPRTLGNEQFF.